Sequencing of this T cell receptor (beta chain) was carried out in a study of blood T cell repertoires in COVID-19 (dated by TCRdb to 2019 to 2021). General notes on the study: The collaborator samples originated in the United States, Italy and Spain and spanned the acute and convalescent phases of COVID-19. Where HLA class I and class II types were available, the types were taken from metadata supplied by the sample provider, not from assay-based typing. A freely available public database, intended as a resource for researchers studying the immune response to SARS-CoV-2, is where the repertoires were released. The sample metadata nearly always contained a de-identified subject ID, COVID-19 status, age in years and sex. The prospective study material was composed of cDNA or gDNA derived from T cells, B-cell-depleted T cells, or PBMCs. The samples were drawn from the first 160 participants of the ongoing ImmuneRACE study and from 1,254 subjects provided by 6 global collaborators. Subjects who had been exposed to COVID-19, were actively infected with it, or had recovered from it provided the deeply sampled blood TCRbeta repertoires that made up the dataset.

TCRbeta CDR3 regions were amplified from genomic DNA by means of the immunoSEQ Assay, a bias-controlled multiplex PCR. From the authors' description of their analysis: The number of nucleated cells in each sample was estimated from the amplification of reference gene primers within the assay. To quantify the absolute abundance of each unique TCRbeta CDR3 rearrangement, sequence reads were collapsed and filtered. For each sample, productive Simpson clonality was calculated as the square root of Simpson's diversity index across productive rearrangements. Imported from immuneACCESS, the table was reduced by TCRdb to in-frame sequences with V and J called. These copies leave out some clones; in studies compared against another copy, an unresolved V gene accounts for under half, and the cause of the remainder is not known. D and trimming were read from the DNA, whereas the V and J calls and clone size are those reported in that table. The sample table holds 200,000 or so clones, of which 89% were seen once. The ten largest account for under 7% of the sample.

A second Seattle source provided samples from volunteer blood donors who had recovered from COVID-19. Collaborating institutions collected whole blood in K2EDTA tubes following their own protocols. For TCRbeta analysis, collaborators shipped samples in one of three forms: frozen whole blood, isolated PBMCs, or DNA extracted from either of those sample types. As to this clone: What antigen it recognizes has not been identified. No much larger clone exists at a distance of one base, and base qualities are not known.

Broader findings and caveats from the paper: The amount of clinical and demographic metadata varied by source and participant and was provided uncurated.

The germline V gene yields SGHDT for CDR1 and YYEEEE for CDR2. The CDR3, from cysteine to phenylalanine, totals 15 residues. CDR3 DNA only is kept here, 45 bases in frame from base 1. V lost 3 bases and J lost 7 bases; the stretch between them is 16 bases long. The source material was peripheral blood. This TCR was sampled from a man in his 60s who had recovered from COVID-19. The rearrangement joined TRBV5-6 to TRBJ1-4; the D segment could be TRBD1, given 5 matching bases. The nucleotides read TGTGCCAGCAGCTCTCAGGGCAGGGTGGGTGAAAAACTGTTTTTT. This yields the protein CASSSQGRVGEKLFF.